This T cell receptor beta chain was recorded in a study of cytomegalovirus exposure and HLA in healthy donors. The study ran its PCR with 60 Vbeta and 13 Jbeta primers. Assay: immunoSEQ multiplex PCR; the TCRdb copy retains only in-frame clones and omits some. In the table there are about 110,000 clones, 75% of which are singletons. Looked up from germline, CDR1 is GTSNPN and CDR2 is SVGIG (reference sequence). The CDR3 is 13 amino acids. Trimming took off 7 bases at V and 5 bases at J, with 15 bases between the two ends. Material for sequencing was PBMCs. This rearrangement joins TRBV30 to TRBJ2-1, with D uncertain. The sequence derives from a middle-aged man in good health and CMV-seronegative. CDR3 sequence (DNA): TGTGCCTCACCTCTAATCGGAGACAATGAGCAGTTCTTC. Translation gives CASPLIGDNEQFF.